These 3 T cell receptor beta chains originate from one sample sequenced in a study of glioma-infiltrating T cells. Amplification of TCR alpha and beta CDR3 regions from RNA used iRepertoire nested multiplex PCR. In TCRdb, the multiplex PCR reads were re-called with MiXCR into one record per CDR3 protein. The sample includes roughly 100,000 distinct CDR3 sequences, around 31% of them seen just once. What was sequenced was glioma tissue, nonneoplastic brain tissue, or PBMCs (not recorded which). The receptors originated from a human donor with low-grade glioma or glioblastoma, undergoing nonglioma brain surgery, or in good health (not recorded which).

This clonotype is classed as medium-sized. The chain's CDR3 is CSALVADTQYF. The CDR3 DNA reads TGCAGTGCCCTAGTGGCAGATACGCAGTATTTT. This chain connects TRBV20-1 to TRBJ2-3; no clear D gene. The length of the CDR3 is 11 residues. The V gene's germline CDR1 is DFQATT and CDR2 SNEGSKA (reference sequence). V lost 6 bases and J lost 4, with 8 bases in between.

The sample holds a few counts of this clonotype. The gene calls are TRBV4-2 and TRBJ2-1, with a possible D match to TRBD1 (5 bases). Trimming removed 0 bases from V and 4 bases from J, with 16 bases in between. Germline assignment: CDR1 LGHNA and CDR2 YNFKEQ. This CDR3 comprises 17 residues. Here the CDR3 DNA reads TGTGCCAGCAGCCAAGATCCTGGGGCAGGAAAATACAATGAGCAGTTCTTC. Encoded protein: CASSQDPGAGKYNEQFF.

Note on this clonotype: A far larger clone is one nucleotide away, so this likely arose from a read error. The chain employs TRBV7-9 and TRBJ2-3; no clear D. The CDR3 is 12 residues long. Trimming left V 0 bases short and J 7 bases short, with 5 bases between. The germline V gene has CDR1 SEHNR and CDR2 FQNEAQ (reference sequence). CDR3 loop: CASSLAAYTQYF. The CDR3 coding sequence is TGTGCCAGCAGCTTAGCCGCATATACGCAGTATTTT.